The entry below gives a single TCR beta chain sequence along with its context. As yet, its antigen is unknown. TCRdb re-called the RT-PCR reads with MiXCR, one entry per CDR3 protein. The table includes roughly 650,000 distinct CDR3 sequences, less than 15% detected once. These data come from a study of response to subunit inactivated influenza vaccine. Study-wide points: Authors suggested each seasonal influenza vaccination recruits few new T cells.

Germline CDR1 reads SGHAT; CDR2 reads FQDESV (reference sequence). The CDR3 extends over 15 amino acids. V gave up 1 base and J gave up 6 bases, with 13 bases separating them. The V gene is TRBV11-1, the J gene TRBJ2-1; D is unresolved. This clonotype was obtained from a man in his fifties or sixties who received an inactivated influenza vaccine. The input for sequencing was PBMCs from blood, taken 14 to 15 days before vaccination. As DNA, the CDR3 is TGTGCCAGCAGCTTAGTTGTTCGGGCTAGCAATGAGCAGTTCTTC. This translates into CASSLVVRASNEQFF.